Each of the 20 T cell receptor beta chains below was sequenced from the same sample in a study of blood T cell repertoires in COVID-19. The protocol was immunoSEQ multiplex PCR, while the TCRdb copy is restricted to in-frame clones and leaves out a portion. The sample lists some 97,000 clones; roughly 87% were seen once. Sequencing used peripheral blood. Receptor source: a man aged 30 to 45 in a cohort sampled during active COVID-19.

The CDR3: CASSRQDMEPQHF. CDR3 coding DNA: TGTGCCAGCAGCAGACAGGACATGGAGCCCCAGCATTTT. V gene TRBV7-9 combines with J gene TRBJ1-5, with a tentative D call TRBD1 (6 bases). Germline V gene sequence: CDR1 SEHNR, CDR2 FQNEAQ (reference sequence). The germline V and J ends were trimmed by 5 bases and 8 bases, with 13 bases remaining between them. This CDR3 has 13 amino acids.

This chain joins TRBV24-1 and TRBJ2-3; D might be TRBD1 (6 bases). Germline-derived CDR1 and CDR2 are KGHDR and SFDVKD. This CDR3 spans 14 amino acids. Between the trimmed V and J ends, which lost 3 bases and 10 bases, there was a span of 16 bases. The CDR3 spells CATSDQGRVPAQYF. The CDR3, as DNA: TGTGCCACCAGTGATCAGGGGCGGGTCCCGGCGCAGTATTTT.

The chain recombines TRBV6-1 with TRBJ2-7; D is uncertain. Germline CDR1 and CDR2: MNHNS and SASEGT. Trimming pared 4 bases from V and 6 bases from J, leaving 22 bases between. The CDR3 loop spans 16 amino acids. Here the CDR3 DNA reads TGTGCCAGCAGTGTCGTGGGCAGCCCATCTCCCGGCGAGCAGTACTTC. Its translation is CASSVVGSPSPGEQYF.

The chain joins TRBV7-2 to TRBJ1-2; TRBD1 aligns across 7 bases. CDR3 length: 15 amino acids. Germline V gene sequence: CDR1 SGHTA, CDR2 FQGNSA. V was pared by 3 bases and J by 4 bases, with 8 bases of the junction left unmatched. In DNA form, the CDR3 reads TGTGCCAGCAGCTTGCGGGACAGCCAGGTCTATGGCTACACCTTC. This codes for CASSLRDSQVYGYTF.

This clone is a singleton in its sample. This rearrangement joins TRBV11-3 to TRBJ2-1; 10 nucleotides match TRBD1. V was clipped by 5 bases and J by 2 bases; unmatched bases: 15. CDR1 SGHNT and CDR2 YENEEA come from the germline V gene. This CDR3 spans 19 amino acids. CDR3 nucleotide sequence: TGTGCCAGCAGCCCTTCCGAAATAGACAGGGGGCTACCCTACAATGAGCAGTTCTTC. Amino acid sequence: CASSPSEIDRGLPYNEQFF.

The chain couples TRBV19 to TRBJ2-3; a possible D gene is TRBD2 (6 bases). The CDR3 contains 13 residues. V dropped 6 bases and J dropped 2 bases, with 9 bases sitting between them. Germline values: CDR1 LNHDA, CDR2 SQIVND (reference sequence). The CDR3 here is CASSASDTDTQYF. The CDR3 coding sequence is TGTGCCAGTAGCGCTAGCGACACAGATACGCAGTATTTT. Full variable domain (outside the CDR3, taken from reference TRBV19 and TRBJ2-3): DGGITQSPKYLFRKEGQNVTLSCEQNLNHDAMYWYRQDPGQGLRLIYYSQIVNDFQKGDIAEGYSVSREKKESFPLTVTSAQKNPTAFYLCASSASDTDTQYFGPGTRLTVL.

The chain links TRBV21-1 to TRBJ1-3; TRBD1, the D gene given by the table, was not confirmed from the DNA. TRBV21-1 is shown as a pseudogene. This CDR3 region has 16 residues. The CDR3 sequence is CASSTDRGSSGNTIYF. The CDR3 DNA is TGTGCCAGCAGCACGGACAGGGGCTCGTCTGGAAACACCATATATTTT.

This clone was recorded only once. This chain links TRBV9 with TRBJ2-5; D is possibly TRBD1 (5 bases). The V and J ends lost 0 bases and 1 base respectively, with 7 bases between them. The V gene's germline CDR1 is SGDLS and CDR2 YYNGEE. This CDR3 spans 14 amino acids. CDR3 in amino acids: CASSVGGSQETQYF. The DNA of the CDR3 is TGTGCCAGCAGCGTAGGGGGCAGCCAAGAGACCCAGTACTTC.

This chain connects TRBV7-9 to TRBJ1-2, with D maybe TRBD1 (5 bases). Trimming pared 5 bases from V and 8 bases from J, leaving 18 bases between. The CDR3 sequence is 14 residues long. Germline V gene sequence: CDR1 SEHNR, CDR2 FQNEAQ (reference sequence). CDR3 residues: CASSPVGGGNGYTF. CDR3 coding DNA: TGTGCCAGCAGCCCTGTTGGGGGGGGGAACGGCTACACCTTC.

This chain joins TRBV18 and TRBJ2-5; no reliable D call. Trimming stripped 5 bases from V and 2 bases from J, with 9 bases between. CDR1 and CDR2 from the germline V gene are KGHSH and LQKENI. CDR3 length: 13 residues. DNA of the CDR3: TGTGCCAGCTCAAACAATCCGCAAGAGACCCAGTACTTC. This gives the protein CASSNNPQETQYF. Filled out from reference TRBV18 and TRBJ2-5, the complete variable domain reads NAGVMQNPRHLVRRRGQEARLRCSPMKGHSHVYWYRQLPEEGLKFMVYLQKENIIDESGMPKERFSAEFPKEGPSILRIQQVVRGDSAAYFCASSNNPQETQYFGPGTRLLVL.

The rearrangement links TRBV30 to TRBJ2-2; TRBD1 might be the D (6 bases). The CDR3 is 11 residues long. Germline CDR1 reads GTSNPN; CDR2 reads SVGIG (reference sequence). With 5 bases removed from V and 5 bases from J, the gap between germline ends came to 6 bases. Here the CDR3 reads CAWGTTGELFF. CDR3 nucleotide sequence: TGTGCCTGGGGGACAACCGGGGAGCTGTTTTTT.

In this sample, this clone turned up a few times. The V call is TRBV11-2, the J call TRBJ2-7; the match to TRBD2 covers 11 bases. Germline loops: CDR1 SGHAT, CDR2 FQNNGV. The CDR3 covers 17 residues. V dropped 0 bases and J dropped 6; count of bases not matched to a gene: 10. The CDR3 nucleotides are TGTGCCAGCAGCTTAGATCCTAGCGGGGGGTCTCGTGCCGAGCAGTACTTC. Its protein product is CASSLDPSGGSRAEQYF.

This clone turned up a few times. V usage is TRBV30 and J usage is TRBJ1-4; D ambiguous. The CDR3 spans 13 residues. Germline CDR1 GTSNPN, CDR2 SVGIG (reference sequence). The V and J ends lost 1 base and 6 bases respectively, with 9 bases between them. CDR3 nucleotides: TGTGCCTGGAGTGGAGGGTCTTATGAAAAACTGTTTTTT. Amino acids: CAWSGGSYEKLFF.

The chain combines TRBV3-1 (or the pseudogene TRBV3-2) with TRBJ2-2; the D is unclear. CDR1 is LGHDT and CDR2 is YNNKEL in the germline V gene (reference sequence). CDR3 length equals 12 residues. V was clipped by 4 bases and J by 5 bases, with 5 bases between them. The CDR3 DNA is TGTGCCAGCAGCCTTAGTACCGGGGAGCTGTTTTTT. It yields the protein CASSLSTGELFF.

The chain employs TRBV4-2 and TRBJ2-3; 10 positions match TRBD1. Germline values: CDR1 LGHNA, CDR2 YNFKEQ. With V trimmed by 0 bases and J by 4 bases, 10 bases remained unmatched. The CDR3 has 18 residues. In DNA form, the CDR3 reads TGTGCCAGCAGCCAAGATTTGACAGGGGGCGATTTTGCAGATACGCAGTATTTT. This gives the protein CASSQDLTGGDFADTQYF.

The chain is built from TRBV19 and TRBJ2-2; D may be TRBD2 (6 bases). V lost 2 bases and J lost 4, with 14 bases in between. This CDR3 has 16 amino acids. Germline-derived CDR1 and CDR2 are LNHDA and SQIVND (reference sequence). The chain's CDR3 is CASSIQPGGSTGELFF. CDR3 nucleotide sequence: TGTGCCAGTAGTATACAGCCCGGGGGTAGCACCGGGGAGCTGTTTTTT.

J is TRBJ1-5 and V is TRBV5-1; TRBD1 matches 7 bases. Per the germline V gene, CDR1 is SGHRS and CDR2 is YFSETQ. The CDR3 contains 15 residues. V shed 0 bases and J 0 bases; nucleotides not matched to a gene: 0. In nucleotides, the CDR3 is TGCGCCAGCAGCTTGGGGGACAGTAGCAATCAGCCCCAGCATTTT. Its translation: CASSLGDSSNQPQHF.

The chain combines TRBV25-1 with TRBJ2-2; TRBD1 matches 9 bases. Germline CDR1 is MGHDK and CDR2 is SYGVNS. Trimming at V came to 7 bases and at J to 4 bases, leaving 4 bases not matched to a gene. The CDR3 has 14 amino acids. The CDR3 here is CASTGTGPTGELFF. The CDR3 coding sequence is TGTGCCAGCACCGGGACAGGGCCCACCGGGGAGCTGTTTTTT.

The chain recombines TRBV7-8 with TRBJ2-3, with D possibly being TRBD2 (5 bases). This CDR3 is built from 16 residues. In germline, CDR1 is SGHVS, CDR2 FQNEAQ. The germline V and J ends were trimmed by 1 base and 0 bases, with 11 bases remaining between them. The CDR3 DNA is TGTGCCAGCAGCTTAGGGCCGGGGTTTAGCACAGATACGCAGTATTTT. Protein sequence: CASSLGPGFSTDTQYF.

The chain couples TRBV11-3 to TRBJ2-5; D ambiguous. V gave up 1 base and J gave up 4 bases, with 10 bases separating them. CDR1 is SGHNT, CDR2 YENEEA, per germline. This CDR3 is 14 amino acids long. This chain's CDR3 is CASSLGAGIETQYF. DNA of the CDR3: TGTGCCAGCAGCTTAGGGGCAGGTATAGAGACCCAGTACTTC.